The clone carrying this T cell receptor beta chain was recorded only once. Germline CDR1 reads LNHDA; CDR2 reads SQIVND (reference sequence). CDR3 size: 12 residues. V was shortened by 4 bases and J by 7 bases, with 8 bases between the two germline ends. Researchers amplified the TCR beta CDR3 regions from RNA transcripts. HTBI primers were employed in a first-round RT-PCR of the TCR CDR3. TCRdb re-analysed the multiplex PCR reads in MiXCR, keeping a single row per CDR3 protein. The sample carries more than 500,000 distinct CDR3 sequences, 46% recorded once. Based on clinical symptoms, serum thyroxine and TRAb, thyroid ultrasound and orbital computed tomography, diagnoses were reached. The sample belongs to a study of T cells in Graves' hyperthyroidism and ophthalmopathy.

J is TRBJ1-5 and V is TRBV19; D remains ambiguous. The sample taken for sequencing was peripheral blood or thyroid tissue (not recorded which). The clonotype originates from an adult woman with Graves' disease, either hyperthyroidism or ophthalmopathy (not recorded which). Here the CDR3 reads CASSKPSQPQHF. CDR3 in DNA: TGTGCCAGTAGTAAGCCCAGCCAGCCCCAGCATTTT.